This TCR beta chain originates from a study of T cell repertoires in cytomegalovirus infection. Study in general: Indications of both CMV infection and matching HLA type were provided by public TCR beta signatures. General study findings and limits: It was HLA-C-restricted CMV-specific TCR beta clonotypes that dominated the response ex vivo. CMV carriers having the relevant HLA were flagged by cumulative public TCR beta family frequency.

Notes on this clonotype: The antigen is unknown.

Trimming shortened V by 0 bases and J by 0 bases, and 5 bases separated the two germline ends. The germline V gene encodes CDR1 SGHTA and CDR2 FQGNSA. The CDR3 is 15 amino acids. TCRdb used MiXCR to reprocess the reads, holding one entry per CDR3 protein. Among around 130,000 distinct CDR3 sequences listed, roughly 25% were seen once. The J gene is TRBJ2-2, the V gene TRBV7-2; D remains ambiguous. Source material: PBMCs, sequenced either directly or after in vitro stimulation (not recorded which). The source of this sequence is a human donor in good health (CMV status not recorded). Some clones in this sample may be carry-over from other donors' samples. The CDR3 region has the DNA TGTGCCAGCAGCTTAGCGACTCCGAACACCGGGGAGCTGTTTTTT. Translated: CASSLATPNTGELFF.